This TCR beta chain was sequenced during a study of shared clonotypes between healthy human individuals. The study's findings and limits: On the whole, naive subsets had larger estimated richness than memory subsets had. Clonotypes shared by all four donors outscored non-shared clonotypes in generation probability.

As for this clone: As yet, its antigen is unknown.

Across several immunoSEQ plates, the genomic DNA of each subset was split evenly. Each PCR replicate from the sorted subsets contained about 180 ng DNA, which is some 30,000 T cell genomes. TCRdb's table, derived via immunoSEQ multiplex PCR, lists solely in-frame clones and lacks some. The table lists 550,000 to 850,000 clones, around 67% of them singletons. Per the germline V gene, CDR1 is GTSNPN and CDR2 is SVGIG (reference sequence). V was shortened by 2 bases and J by 2 bases, with 16 bases between the two germline ends. CDR3 size: 15 residues. The TCR was taken from a woman younger than 45 in good health. V usage is TRBV30 and J usage is TRBJ2-7; TRBD2 might be the D (7 bases). The sample taken for sequencing was memory CD4+ T cells sorted from blood. Specified subset: CD45RA-negative fraction. This CDR3 is CAWSRGASVAYEQYF. The CDR3 DNA is TGTGCCTGGAGTCGGGGGGCTAGCGTTGCCTACGAGCAGTACTTC.